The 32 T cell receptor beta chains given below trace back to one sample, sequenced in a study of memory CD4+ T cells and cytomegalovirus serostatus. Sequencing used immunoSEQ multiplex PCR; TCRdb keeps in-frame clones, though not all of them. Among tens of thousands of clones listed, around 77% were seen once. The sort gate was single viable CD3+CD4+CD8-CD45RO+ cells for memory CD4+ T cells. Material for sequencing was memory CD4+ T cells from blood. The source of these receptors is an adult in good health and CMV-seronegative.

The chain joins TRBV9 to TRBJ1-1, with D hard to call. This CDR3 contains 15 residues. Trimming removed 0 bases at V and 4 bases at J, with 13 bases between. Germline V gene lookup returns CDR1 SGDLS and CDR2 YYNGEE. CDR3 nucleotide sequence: TGTGCCAGCAGCGTAGCGGGGAAGCATAGCACTGAAGCTTTCTTT. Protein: CASSVAGKHSTEAFF.

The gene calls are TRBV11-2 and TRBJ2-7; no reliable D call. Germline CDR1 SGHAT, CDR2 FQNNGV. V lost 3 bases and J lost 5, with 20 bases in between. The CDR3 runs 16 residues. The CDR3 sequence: CASSFLNSQGSHEQYF. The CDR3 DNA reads TGTGCCAGCAGCTTTCTCAATAGCCAAGGGTCCCACGAGCAGTACTTC.

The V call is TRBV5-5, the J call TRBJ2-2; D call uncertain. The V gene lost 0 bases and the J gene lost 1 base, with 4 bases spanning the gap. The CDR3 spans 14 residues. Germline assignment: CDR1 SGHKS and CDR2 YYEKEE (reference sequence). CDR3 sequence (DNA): TGTGCCAGCAGCTTGGTACTGAACACCGGGGAGCTGTTTTTT. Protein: CASSLVLNTGELFF. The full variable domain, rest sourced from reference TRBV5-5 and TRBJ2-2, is DAGVTQSPTHLIKTRGQQVTLRCSPISGHKSVSWYQQVLGQGPQFIFQYYEKEERGRGNFPDRFSARQFPNYSSELNVNALLLGDSALYLCASSLVLNTGELFFGEGSRLTVL.

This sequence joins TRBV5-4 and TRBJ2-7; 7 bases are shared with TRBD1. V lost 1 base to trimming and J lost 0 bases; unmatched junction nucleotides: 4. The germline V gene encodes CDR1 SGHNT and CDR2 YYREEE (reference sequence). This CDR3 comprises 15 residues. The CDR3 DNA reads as TGTGCCAGCAGCTTGAGAGGGGGCGGCTCCTACGAGCAGTACTTC. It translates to CASSLRGGGSYEQYF.

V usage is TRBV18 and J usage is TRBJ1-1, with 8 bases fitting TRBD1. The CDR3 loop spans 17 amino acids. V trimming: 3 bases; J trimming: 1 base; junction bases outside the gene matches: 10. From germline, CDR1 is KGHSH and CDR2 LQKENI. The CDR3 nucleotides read TGTGCCAGCTCACCTTACCCTCAGGGGGCAGGGAACACTGAAGCTTTCTTT. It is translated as CASSPYPQGAGNTEAFF.

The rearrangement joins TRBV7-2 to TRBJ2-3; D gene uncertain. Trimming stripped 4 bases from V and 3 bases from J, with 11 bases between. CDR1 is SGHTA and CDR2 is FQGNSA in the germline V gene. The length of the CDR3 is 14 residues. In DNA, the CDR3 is TGTGCCAGCAGCTCCCGCAGACAAACAGATACGCAGTATTTT. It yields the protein CASSSRRQTDTQYF.

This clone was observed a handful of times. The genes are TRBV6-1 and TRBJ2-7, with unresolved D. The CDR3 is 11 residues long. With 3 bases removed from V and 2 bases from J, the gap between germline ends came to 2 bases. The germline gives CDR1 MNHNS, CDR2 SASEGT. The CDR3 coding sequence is TGTGCCAGCAGTGATCCCTACGAGCAGTACTTC. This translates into CASSDPYEQYF.

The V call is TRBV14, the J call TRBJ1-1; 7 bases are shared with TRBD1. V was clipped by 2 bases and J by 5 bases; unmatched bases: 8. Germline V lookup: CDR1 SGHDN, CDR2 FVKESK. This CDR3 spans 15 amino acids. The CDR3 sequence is CASSQQQGWFTEAFF. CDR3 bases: TGTGCCAGCAGCCAACAACAGGGGTGGTTTACTGAAGCTTTCTTT.

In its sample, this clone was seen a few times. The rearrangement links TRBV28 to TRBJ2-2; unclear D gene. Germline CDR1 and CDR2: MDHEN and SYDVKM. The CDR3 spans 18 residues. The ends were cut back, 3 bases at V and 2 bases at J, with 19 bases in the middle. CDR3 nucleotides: TGTGCCAGCAGTTTTTTCCATGTTTCGGGCTTAAACACCGGGGAGCTGTTTTTT. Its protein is CASSFFHVSGLNTGELFF.

CDR3 sequence reads: CASSEPGGAKNIQYF. The DNA of the CDR3 is TGCGCCAGCAGCGAACCAGGGGGAGCCAAAAACATTCAGTACTTC. The J gene is TRBJ2-4, the V gene TRBV5-1; 7 nucleotides match TRBD1. The V gene end was trimmed by 4 bases and the J gene end by 0 bases; junction bases not matched to a gene: 4. Germline CDR1 and CDR2: SGHRS and YFSETQ. The CDR3 covers 15 residues.

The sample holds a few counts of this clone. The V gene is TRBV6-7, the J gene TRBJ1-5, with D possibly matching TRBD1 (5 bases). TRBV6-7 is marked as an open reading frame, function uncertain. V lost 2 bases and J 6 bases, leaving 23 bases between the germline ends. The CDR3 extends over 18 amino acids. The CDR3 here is CASSYVGIRVCVCQPQHF. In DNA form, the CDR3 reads TGTGCCAGCAGTTACGTGGGAATCAGGGTTTGTGTTTGTCAGCCCCAGCATTTT.

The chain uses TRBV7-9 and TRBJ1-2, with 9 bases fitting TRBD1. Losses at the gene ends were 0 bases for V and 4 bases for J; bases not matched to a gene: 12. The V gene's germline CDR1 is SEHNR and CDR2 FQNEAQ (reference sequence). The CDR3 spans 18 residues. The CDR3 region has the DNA TGTGCCAGCAGCTTAGCCGGGACAGGGCGAAGATTGGGCTATGGCTACACCTTC. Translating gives CASSLAGTGRRLGYGYTF.

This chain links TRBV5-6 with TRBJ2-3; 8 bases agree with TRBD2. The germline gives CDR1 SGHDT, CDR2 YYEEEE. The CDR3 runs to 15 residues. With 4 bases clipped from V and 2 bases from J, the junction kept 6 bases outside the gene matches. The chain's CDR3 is CASSTGLADTDTQYF. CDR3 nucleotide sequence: TGTGCCAGCAGCACCGGACTAGCCGACACAGATACGCAGTATTTT.

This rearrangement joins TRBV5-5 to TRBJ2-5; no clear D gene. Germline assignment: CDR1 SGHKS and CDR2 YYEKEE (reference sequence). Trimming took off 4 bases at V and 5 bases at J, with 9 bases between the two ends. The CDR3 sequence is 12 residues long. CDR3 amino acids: CASSPLEETQYF. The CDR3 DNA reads TGTGCCAGCAGCCCCCTAGAGGAGACCCAGTACTTC.

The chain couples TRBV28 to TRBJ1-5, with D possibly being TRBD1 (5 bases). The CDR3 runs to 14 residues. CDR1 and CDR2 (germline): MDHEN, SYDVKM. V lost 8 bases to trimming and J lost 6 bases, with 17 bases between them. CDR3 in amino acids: CASRRMGGTQPQHF. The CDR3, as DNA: TGTGCCAGCCGTCGGATGGGGGGAACTCAGCCCCAGCATTTT.

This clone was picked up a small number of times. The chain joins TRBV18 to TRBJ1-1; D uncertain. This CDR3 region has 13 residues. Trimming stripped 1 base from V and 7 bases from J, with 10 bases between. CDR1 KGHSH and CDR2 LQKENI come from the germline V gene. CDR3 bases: TGTGCCAGCTCACCACTCGCCGAGTTTGAAGCTTTCTTT. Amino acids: CASSPLAEFEAFF.

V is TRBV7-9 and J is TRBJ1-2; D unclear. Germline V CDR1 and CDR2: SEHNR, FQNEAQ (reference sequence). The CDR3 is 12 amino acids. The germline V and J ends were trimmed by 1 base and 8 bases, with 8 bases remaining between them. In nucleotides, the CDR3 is TGTGCCAGCAGCTTAGAGGCAGGCGGCTACACCTTC. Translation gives CASSLEAGGYTF.

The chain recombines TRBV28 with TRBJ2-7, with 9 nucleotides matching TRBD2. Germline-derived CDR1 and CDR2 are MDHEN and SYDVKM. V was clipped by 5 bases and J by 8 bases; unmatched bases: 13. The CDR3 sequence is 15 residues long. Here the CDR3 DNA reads TGTGCCAGCAGTCCACAGGGAGCTCTAGCGGGAAAGCAGTACTTC. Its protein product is CASSPQGALAGKQYF.

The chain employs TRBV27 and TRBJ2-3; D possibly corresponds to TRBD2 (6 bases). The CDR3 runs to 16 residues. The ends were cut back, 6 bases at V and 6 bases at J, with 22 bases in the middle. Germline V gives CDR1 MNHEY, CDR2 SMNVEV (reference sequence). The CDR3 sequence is CASSGSVSPKGDTQYF. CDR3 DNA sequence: TGTGCCAGCAGCGGGAGCGTTTCTCCAAAGGGGGATACGCAGTATTTT.

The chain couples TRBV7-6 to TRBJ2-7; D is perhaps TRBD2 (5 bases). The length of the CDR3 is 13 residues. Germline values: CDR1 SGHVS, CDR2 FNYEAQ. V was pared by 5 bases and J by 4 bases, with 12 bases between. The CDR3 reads CASSPNRGYEQYF. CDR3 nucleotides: TGTGCCAGCAGCCCCAACCGCGGGTACGAGCAGTACTTC. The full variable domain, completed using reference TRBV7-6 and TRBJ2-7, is GAGVSQSPRYKVTKRGQDVALRCDPISGHVSLYWYRQALGQGPEFLTYFNYEAQQDKSGLPNDRFSAERPEGSISTLTIQRTEQRDSAMYRCASSPNRGYEQYFGPGTRLTVT.

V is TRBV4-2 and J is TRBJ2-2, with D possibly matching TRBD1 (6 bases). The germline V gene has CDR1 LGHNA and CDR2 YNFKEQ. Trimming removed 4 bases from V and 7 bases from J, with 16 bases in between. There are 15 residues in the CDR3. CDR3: CASSPAGEISGELFF. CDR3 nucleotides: TGTGCCAGCAGCCCTGCAGGGGAAATCAGCGGGGAGCTGTTTTTT.

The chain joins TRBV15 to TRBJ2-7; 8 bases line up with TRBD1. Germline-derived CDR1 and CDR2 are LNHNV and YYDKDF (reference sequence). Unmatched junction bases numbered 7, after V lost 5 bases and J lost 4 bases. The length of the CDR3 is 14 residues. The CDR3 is CATSRRDRQYEQYF. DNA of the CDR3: TGTGCCACCAGCCGAAGGGACAGGCAATACGAGCAGTACTTC. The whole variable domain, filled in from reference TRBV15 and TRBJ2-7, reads DAMVIQNPRYQVTQFGKPVTLSCSQTLNHNVMYWYQQKSSQAPKLLFHYYDKDFNNEADTPDNFQSRRPNTSFCFLDIRSPGLGDTAMYLCATSRRDRQYEQYFGPGTRLTVT.

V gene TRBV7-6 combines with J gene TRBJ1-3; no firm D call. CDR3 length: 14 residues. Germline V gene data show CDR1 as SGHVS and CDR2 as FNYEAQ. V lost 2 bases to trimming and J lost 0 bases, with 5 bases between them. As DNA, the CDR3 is TGTGCCAGCAGCTTAATGAGCTCTGGAAACACCATATATTTT. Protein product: CASSLMSSGNTIYF.

The CDR3 DNA sequence: TGCGCCAGCAGCTTGGCCTCGATTATAAGCAATGAGCAGTTCTTC. Translated: CASSLASIISNEQFF. The chain has TRBV5-1 and TRBJ2-1; no clear D gene. The germline V gene has CDR1 SGHRS and CDR2 YFSETQ. V was cut by 0 bases and J by 6 bases, with 13 bases left in between. This CDR3 contains 15 residues.

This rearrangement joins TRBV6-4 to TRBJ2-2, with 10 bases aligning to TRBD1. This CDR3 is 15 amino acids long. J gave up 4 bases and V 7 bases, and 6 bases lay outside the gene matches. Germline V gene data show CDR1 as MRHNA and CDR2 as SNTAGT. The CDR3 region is CASKRTGGLTGELFF. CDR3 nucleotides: TGTGCCAGCAAAAGGACAGGGGGACTCACCGGGGAGCTGTTTTTT.

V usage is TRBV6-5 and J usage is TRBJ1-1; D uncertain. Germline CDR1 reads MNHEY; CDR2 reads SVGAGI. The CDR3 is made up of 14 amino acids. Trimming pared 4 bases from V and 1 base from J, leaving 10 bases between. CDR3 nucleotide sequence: TGTGCCAGCAGTTCGATCGGGCGGAACACTGAAGCTTTCTTT. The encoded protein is CASSSIGRNTEAFF.

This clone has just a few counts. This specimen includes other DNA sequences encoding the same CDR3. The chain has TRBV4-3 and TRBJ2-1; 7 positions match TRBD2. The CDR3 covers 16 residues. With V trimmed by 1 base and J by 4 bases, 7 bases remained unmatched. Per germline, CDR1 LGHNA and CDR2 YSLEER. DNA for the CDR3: TGCGCCAGCAGCCAAGTCGGGGGAGGGCCGTACAATGAGCAGTTCTTC. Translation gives CASSQVGGGPYNEQFF.

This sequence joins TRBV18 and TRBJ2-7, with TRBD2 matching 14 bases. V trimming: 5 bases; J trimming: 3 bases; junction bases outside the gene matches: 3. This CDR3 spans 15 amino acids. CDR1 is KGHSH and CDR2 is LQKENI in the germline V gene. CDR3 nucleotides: TGTGCCAGCTCAGGGACTAGCGGGGGAGACTACGAGCAGTACTTC. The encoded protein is CASSGTSGGDYEQYF.

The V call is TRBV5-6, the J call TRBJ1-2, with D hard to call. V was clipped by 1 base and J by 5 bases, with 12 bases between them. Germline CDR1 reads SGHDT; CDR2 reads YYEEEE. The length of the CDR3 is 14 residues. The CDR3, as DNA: TGTGCCAGCAGCTTGCCCATAGGAGGTTATGGCTACACCTTC. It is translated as CASSLPIGGYGYTF.

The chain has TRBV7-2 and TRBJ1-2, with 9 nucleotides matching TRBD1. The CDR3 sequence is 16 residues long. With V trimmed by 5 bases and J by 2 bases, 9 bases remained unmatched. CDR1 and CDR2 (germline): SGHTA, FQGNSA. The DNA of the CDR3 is TGTGCCAGCAGCCCTAAATCAGGACAGGGGAACTATGGCTACACCTTC. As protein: CASSPKSGQGNYGYTF.

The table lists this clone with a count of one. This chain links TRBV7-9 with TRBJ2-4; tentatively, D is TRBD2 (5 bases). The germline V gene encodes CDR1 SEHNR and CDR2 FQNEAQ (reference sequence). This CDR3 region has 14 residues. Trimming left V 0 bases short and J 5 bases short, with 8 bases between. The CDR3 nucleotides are TGTGCCAGCAGCTTAGCGGGAGTCGAAAACATTCAGTACTTC. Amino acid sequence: CASSLAGVENIQYF.

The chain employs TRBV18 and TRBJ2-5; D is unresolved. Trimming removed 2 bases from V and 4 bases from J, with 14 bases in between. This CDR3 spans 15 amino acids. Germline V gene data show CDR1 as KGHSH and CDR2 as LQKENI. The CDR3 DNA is TGTGCCAGCTCACCAGGTGGCAGGCAAGCAGAGACCCAGTACTTC. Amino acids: CASSPGGRQAETQYF.